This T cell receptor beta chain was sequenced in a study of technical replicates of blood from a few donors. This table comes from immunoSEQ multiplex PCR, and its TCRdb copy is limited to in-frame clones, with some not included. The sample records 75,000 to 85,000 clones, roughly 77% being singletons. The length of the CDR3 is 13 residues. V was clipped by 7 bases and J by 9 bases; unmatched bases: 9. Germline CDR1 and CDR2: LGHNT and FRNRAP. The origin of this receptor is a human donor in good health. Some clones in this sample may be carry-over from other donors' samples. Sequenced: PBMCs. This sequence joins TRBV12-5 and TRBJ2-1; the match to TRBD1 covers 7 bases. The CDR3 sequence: CASVWTGLAEQFF. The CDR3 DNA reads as TGTGCTAGTGTCTGGACAGGCCTGGCTGAGCAGTTCTTC.